The 9 T cell receptor beta chains given below trace back to one sample, sequenced in a study of T-cell reconstitution after alpha-beta-depleted transplantation in children. Unique molecular identifiers were built into the TCRbeta library. Each CDR3 protein is one row after TCRdb ran MiXCR on the PCR reads. In the table there are about 540,000 distinct CDR3 sequences, more than 20% of which are singletons. This specimen was PBMCs, taken before TCRalphabeta/CD19-depleted stem cell transplant. The receptors were sampled from a boy younger than two with Wiskott-Aldrich syndrome, due to receive a stem cell transplant.

This clonotype occurred many times. The chain has TRBV5-1 and TRBJ2-1, with TRBD2 as a possible D gene (6 bases). CDR3 size: 15 residues. Germline assignment: CDR1 SGHRS and CDR2 YFSETQ. Trimming removed 0 bases at V and 4 bases at J, with 11 bases between. CDR3 protein: CASSLAGGRYNEQFF. CDR3 DNA sequence: TGCGCCAGCAGCTTGGCTGGGGGGAGGTACAATGAGCAGTTCTTC.

The J gene is TRBJ2-3, the V gene TRBV10-3; 8 bases are a match to TRBD2. Germline V lookup: CDR1 ENHRY, CDR2 SYGVKD. After removal of 2 bases from V and 2 bases from J, the junction contained 9 bases not matched to a gene. This CDR3 contains 17 residues. The CDR3 loop reads CAISETRAGVPTDTQYF. Here the CDR3 DNA reads TGTGCCATCAGTGAGACTAGAGCGGGAGTTCCCACAGATACGCAGTATTTT.

This chain joins TRBV2 and TRBJ2-3; 10 bases agree with TRBD1. The junction had 8 bases not matched to a gene; V was cut back by 3 bases and J by 5 bases. CDR1 SNHLY and CDR2 FYNNEI come from the germline V gene. The length of the CDR3 is 16 residues. CDR3 bases: TGTGCCAGCAGTGAGGAGGGACAGGGGAGGCGAGATACGCAGTATTTT. Translation gives CASSEEGQGRRDTQYF.

V and J are TRBV6-1 and TRBJ2-7; D may be TRBD1 or TRBD2 (5 bases each). Trimming took 0 bases from V and 2 from J, leaving 8 bases between them. The CDR3 is 14 residues long. Germline V CDR1 and CDR2: MNHNS, SASEGT. The CDR3 DNA sequence: TGTGCCAGCAGTGAAGCAGGGACCACCTACGAGCAGTACTTC. It yields the protein CASSEAGTTYEQYF.

CDR3 amino acids: CASSQVSNGAETQYF. Written as DNA, the CDR3 is TGCGCCAGCAGCCAAGTTAGCAATGGGGCGGAGACCCAGTACTTC. The chain employs TRBV4-1 and TRBJ2-5, with D possibly matching TRBD1 (5 bases). CDR1 MGHRA and CDR2 YSYEKL come from the germline V gene. The length of the CDR3 is 15 residues. Deletions cut 1 base from V and 5 bases from J, with 14 bases between.

V gene TRBV20-1 combines with J gene TRBJ2-1, with 8 bases matching TRBD2. The CDR3 totals 15 residues. The V gene's germline CDR1 is DFQATT and CDR2 SNEGSKA (reference sequence). V lost 5 bases, J lost 7 bases, and 13 bases stayed unmatched. As DNA, the CDR3 is TGCAGTGCTCAGAGGTCAGGACTAGCAAGTAATGAGCAGTTCTTC. This encodes CSAQRSGLASNEQFF.

The chain links TRBV7-9 to TRBJ2-7, with no clear D. V lost 1 base, J lost 3 bases, and 16 bases lay in between. CDR1 and CDR2 (germline): SEHNR, FQNEAQ (reference sequence). The CDR3 consists of 16 residues. The CDR3 region has the DNA TGTGCCAGCAGCTTAGGCGGCGAGCGTGGGAACTACGAGCAGTACTTC. This codes for CASSLGGERGNYEQYF.

The rearrangement joins TRBV28 to TRBJ2-7; D not certain. Trimming shortened V by 4 bases and J by 3 bases, and 16 bases separated the two germline ends. Germline values: CDR1 MDHEN, CDR2 SYDVKM. The CDR3 covers 15 residues. The CDR3 protein is CASSYSYGVSYEQYF. The CDR3 DNA reads as TGTGCCAGCAGTTACTCGTATGGGGTGAGCTACGAGCAGTACTTC.

This sequence joins TRBV19 and TRBJ2-2; TRBD1 agrees at 8 bases. CDR3 length: 16 amino acids. The V gene end was trimmed by 7 bases and the J gene end by 4 bases; junction bases not matched to a gene: 11. The germline CDR1 and CDR2 sequences are LNHDA and SQIVND (reference sequence). CDR3 region: CASKILAGQGTGELFF. Here the CDR3 DNA reads TGTGCCAGTAAGATACTTGCTGGACAGGGCACCGGGGAGCTGTTTTTT.